These T cell receptor beta chains were read from a single sample in a study of type 1 regulatory T cells. Their specific antigens are unknown. One entry per CDR3 protein results from TCRdb running MiXCR on the reads. The table lists 55,000 to 65,000 distinct CDR3 sequences, roughly 60% of them singletons. The sequenced material came from cultured non-Tr1 T cells, either the whole culture or a sorted T cell fraction (not recorded which). The receptors derive from a human donor in good health. The CDR3 runs from the conserved cysteine through the conserved F or W. The order of the fields is CDR3 protein, CDR3 DNA, J gene, V gene, clone size, D gene. A D gene is named only where the DNA matches it firmly. Some rows have no size entry. The others give once, few or many, or a class for an expanded clone.

CDR3: CSAREPGKVSAGELFF; DNA: TGCAGTGCTAGAGAGCCGGGGAAGGTTTCAGCCGGGGAGCTGTTTTTT; J: TRBJ2-2; V: TRBV20-1; size: NA; D: NA
CDR3: CASFDRAISGANVLTF; DNA: TGTGCCAGTTTTGACAGGGCCATCTCTGGGGCCAACGTCCTGACTTTC; J: TRBJ2-6; V: TRBV19; size: NA; D: TRBD1
CDR3: CASSLRRTSGVNEQFF; DNA: TGTGCCAGCAGTTTGCGGCGGACTAGCGGGGTCAATGAGCAGTTCTTC; J: TRBJ2-1; V: TRBV27; size: once; D: TRBD2
CDR3: CASSQVHGNPGELFF; DNA: TGTGCCAGCAGTCAGGTTCACGGCAACCCCGGGGAGCTGTTTTTT; J: TRBJ2-2; V: TRBV6-5; size: few; D: NA
CDR3: CASSEVSGGTRELFF; DNA: TGTGCCAGCAGTGAAGTCAGTGGGGGCACCCGGGAGCTGTTTTTT; J: TRBJ2-2; V: TRBV2; size: NA; D: NA
CDR3: CASSILLAGQYNEQFF; DNA: TGTGCCAGCAGCATACTGCTAGCGGGACAGTACAATGAGCAGTTCTTC; J: TRBJ2-1; V: TRBV5-4; size: NA; D: TRBD2
CDR3: CASSLDGGYNEQFF; DNA: TGTGCCAGCAGCTTGGATGGCGGCTACAATGAGCAGTTCTTC; J: TRBJ2-1; V: TRBV7-9; size: few; D: NA
CDR3: CSARRTGGRGTEAFF; DNA: TGCAGTGCTAGACGGACAGGGGGTCGGGGCACTGAAGCTTTCTTT; J: TRBJ1-1; V: TRBV20-1; size: NA; D: TRBD1
CDR3: CASSPGTGKNTGELFF; DNA: TGTGCCAGTAGTCCTGGGACAGGAAAAAACACCGGGGAGCTGTTTTTT; J: TRBJ2-2; V: TRBV19; size: NA; D: TRBD1
CDR3: CASSEESGGGELFF; DNA: TGTGCCAGCAGTGAAGAGTCAGGCGGGGGGGAGCTGTTTTTT; J: TRBJ2-2; V: TRBV2; size: NA; D: NA
CDR3: CASSVGSGISYNEQFF; DNA: TGTGCCAGCAGTGTCGGTAGCGGGATAAGCTACAATGAGCAGTTCTTC; J: TRBJ2-1; V: TRBV2; size: few; D: TRBD2
CDR3: CASSLGGSATGELFF; DNA: TGCGCCAGCAGCTTGGGCGGGTCCGCCACCGGGGAGCTGTTTTTT; J: TRBJ2-2; V: TRBV5-1; size: NA; D: NA
CDR3: CASGFGGNTSPLHF; DNA: TGTGCCAGCGGGTTCGGCGGCAACACTTCACCCCTCCACTTT; J: TRBJ1-6; V: TRBV9; size: few; D: NA
CDR3: CASSPGTPYEQYF; DNA: TGTGCCAGCTCACCCGGGACCCCCTACGAGCAGTACTTC; J: TRBJ2-7; V: TRBV18; size: few; D: NA
CDR3: CASSIRGQPNTEAFF; DNA: TGTGCCAGTAGTATCCGAGGACAGCCGAACACTGAAGCTTTCTTT; J: TRBJ1-1; V: TRBV19; size: NA; D: NA
CDR3: CASSLGHGYYGYTF; DNA: TGTGCCAGCAGCTTAGGTCACGGCTACTATGGCTACACCTTC; J: TRBJ1-2; V: TRBV11-1; size: few; D: NA
CDR3: CASSRTSQETQYF; DNA: TGTGCCAGTAGCCGGACAAGCCAAGAGACCCAGTACTTC; J: TRBJ2-5; V: TRBV19; size: NA; D: NA
CDR3: CASTGGADTQYF; DNA: TGTGCCAGTACAGGGGGCGCAGATACGCAGTATTTT; J: TRBJ2-3; V: TRBV7-6; size: once; D: TRBD1
CDR3: CASSLADSPTDTQYF; DNA: TGTGCCAGCAGCTTAGCGGACAGCCCCACAGATACGCAGTATTTT; J: TRBJ2-3; V: TRBV11-2; size: NA; D: NA
CDR3: CASSLSLAGVDTQYF; DNA: TGTGCCAGCAGCTTATCGCTTGCGGGAGTGGATACGCAGTATTTT; J: TRBJ2-3; V: TRBV7-9; size: few; D: TRBD2